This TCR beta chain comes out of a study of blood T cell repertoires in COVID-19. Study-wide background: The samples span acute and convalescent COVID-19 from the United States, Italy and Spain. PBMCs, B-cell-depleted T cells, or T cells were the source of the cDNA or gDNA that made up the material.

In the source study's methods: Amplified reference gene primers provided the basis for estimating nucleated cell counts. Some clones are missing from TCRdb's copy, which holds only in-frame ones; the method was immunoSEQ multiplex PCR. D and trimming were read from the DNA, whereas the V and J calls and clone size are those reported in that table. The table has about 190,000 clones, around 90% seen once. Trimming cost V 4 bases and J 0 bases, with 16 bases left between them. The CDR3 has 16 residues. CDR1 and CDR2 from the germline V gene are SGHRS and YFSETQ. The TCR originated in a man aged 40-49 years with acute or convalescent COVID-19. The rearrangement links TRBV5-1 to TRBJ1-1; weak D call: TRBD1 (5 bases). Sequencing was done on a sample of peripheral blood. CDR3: CASSLLGVGLNTEAFF. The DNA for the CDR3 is TGCGCCAGCAGCCTTCTAGGGGTAGGCTTGAACACTGAAGCTTTCTTT.